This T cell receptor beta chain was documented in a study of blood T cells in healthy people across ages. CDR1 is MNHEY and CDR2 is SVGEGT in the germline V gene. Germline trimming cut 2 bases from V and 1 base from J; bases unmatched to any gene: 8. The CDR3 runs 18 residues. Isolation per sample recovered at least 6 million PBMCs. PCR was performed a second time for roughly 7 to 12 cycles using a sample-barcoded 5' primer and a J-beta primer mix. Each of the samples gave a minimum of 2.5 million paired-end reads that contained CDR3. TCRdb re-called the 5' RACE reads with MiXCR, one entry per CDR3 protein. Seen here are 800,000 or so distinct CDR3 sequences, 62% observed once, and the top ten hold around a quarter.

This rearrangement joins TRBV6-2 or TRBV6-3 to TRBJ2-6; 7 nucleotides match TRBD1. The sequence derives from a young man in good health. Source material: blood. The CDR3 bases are TGTGCCAGCAGTTACGCTACAGGGGCCCGATCTGGGGCCAACGTCCTGACTTTC. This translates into CASSYATGARSGANVLTF.